Following are 23 T cell receptor beta chains from one sample sequenced in a study of identical twins. TCRdb itself ran the 5' RACE reads through MiXCR, one entry per CDR3 protein. The sample has approximately 890,000 distinct CDR3 sequences; roughly an eighth are singletons. These same records also appear under a second study, on yellow fever vaccine responses in identical twins.

The sample taken for sequencing was PBMCs. The origin of the receptors is a woman younger than 35 in good health.

This rearrangement joins TRBV25-1 to TRBJ2-4; perhaps TRBD2 as D (5 bases). This CDR3 has 17 amino acids. V lost 0 bases to trimming and J lost 3 bases, with 15 bases between them. CDR1 and CDR2 from the germline V gene are MGHDK and SYGVNS. CDR3 loop: CASSEYEGRVDKNIQYF. Written as DNA, the CDR3 is TGTGCCAGCAGTGAATATGAGGGTCGAGTCGACAAAAACATTCAGTACTTC.

This clonotype has a handful of counts. This sequence joins TRBV2 and TRBJ2-7; D not certain. CDR3 length equals 14 residues. Trimming stripped 0 bases from V and 1 base from J, with 7 bases between. Germline V lookup: CDR1 SNHLY, CDR2 FYNNEI. CDR3 sequence: CASSEALGSYEQYF. CDR3 nucleotides: TGTGCCAGCAGTGAAGCTCTCGGGTCCTACGAGCAGTACTTC.

There are a few counts of this clonotype. The chain is built from TRBV9 and TRBJ2-4; 9 nucleotides line up with TRBD2. V lost 7 bases, J lost 5 bases, and 13 bases stayed unmatched. Germline CDR1 reads SGDLS; CDR2 reads YYNGEE. The CDR3 is made up of 16 amino acids. In DNA form, the CDR3 reads TGTGCCAGCGCCGGTAGTGCGGGGGGGCTCGAAAACATTCAGTACTTC. Encoded protein: CASAGSAGGLENIQYF.

The chain recombines TRBV3-1 with TRBJ2-1, with D unclear. CDR3 length equals 16 residues. The V end was cut by 1 base, the J end by 7 bases, with 17 bases between. Looked up from germline, CDR1 is LGHDT and CDR2 is YNNKEL (reference sequence). CDR3 nucleotide sequence: TGTGCCAGCAGCCAAGTGGGCAGCAGCTCTAGGAATGAGCAGTTCTTC. Its translation is CASSQVGSSSRNEQFF.

The chain recombines TRBV6-1 with TRBJ1-6; TRBD1 agrees at 7 bases. Germline V gene lookup returns CDR1 MNHNS and CDR2 SASEGT. The CDR3 is made up of 16 amino acids. The V gene end was trimmed by 7 bases and the J gene end by 0 bases; junction bases not matched to a gene: 6. The DNA of the CDR3 is TGTGCCAGCAAGCCGGGACAGAGCTCCTATAATTCACCCCTCCACTTT. Its translation is CASKPGQSSYNSPLHF.

This clonotype was picked up a small number of times. The rearrangement links TRBV5-6 to TRBJ2-1; no clear D gene. CDR1 is SGHDT and CDR2 is YYEEEE in the germline V gene. V was pared by 2 bases and J by 10 bases, with 19 bases between. The CDR3 has 15 residues. CDR3 sequence (DNA): TGTGCCAGCAGCTTCTTTGCGGTCACGCCTCGGGAGCAGTTCTTC. Translation: CASSFFAVTPREQFF.

The sample holds many counts of this clonotype. The CDR3 DNA reads as TGCGCCAGCAGCTTGGGAGGGGGAGATCATCAGCCCCAGCATTTT. Amino acid sequence: CASSLGGGDHQPQHF. The chain combines TRBV5-1 with TRBJ1-5, with D maybe TRBD1 (6 bases). V was clipped by 0 bases and J by 5 bases, with 12 bases between them. In germline, CDR1 is SGHRS, CDR2 YFSETQ. This CDR3 region has 15 residues.

This clonotype was picked up many times. V and J are TRBV12-3 or TRBV12-4 and TRBJ1-2; a weak D match, TRBD1 (6 bases). With 0 bases removed from V and 7 bases from J, the gap between germline ends came to 15 bases. The length of the CDR3 is 15 residues. In DNA form, the CDR3 reads TGTGCCAGCAGTTTAGCGACGGCAGGGGTGGGTGGCTACACCTTC. It translates to CASSLATAGVGGYTF.

This chain joins TRBV10-3 and TRBJ2-2; D unresolved. The V gene lost 5 bases and the J gene lost 1 base, with 11 bases spanning the gap. The length of the CDR3 is 15 residues. Germline assignment: CDR1 ENHRY and CDR2 SYGVKD. The CDR3 DNA reads TGTGCCATCAGTTCTTTAGAACGGAACACCGGGGAGCTGTTTTTT. Protein: CAISSLERNTGELFF.

The V call is TRBV5-1, the J call TRBJ1-4, with a weak D call TRBD1 (5 bases). Trimming left V 0 bases short and J 5 bases short, with 8 bases between. The CDR3 has 14 residues. Germline CDR1 SGHRS, CDR2 YFSETQ. CDR3 sequence reads: CASSLEWGNEKLFF. CDR3 nucleotide sequence: TGCGCCAGCAGCTTGGAATGGGGGAATGAAAAACTGTTTTTT.

This clonotype appeared a few times. The chain combines TRBV9 with TRBJ1-4; D is ambiguous. Trimming stripped 0 bases from V and 7 bases from J, with 16 bases between. Germline CDR1 is SGDLS and CDR2 is YYNGEE. The CDR3 spans 16 residues. This chain's CDR3 is CASSVEAGGVSEKLFF. The DNA for the CDR3 is TGTGCCAGCAGCGTAGAGGCGGGAGGCGTTAGTGAAAAACTGTTTTTT.

This clonotype was recorded a few times. The chain combines TRBV7-9 with TRBJ2-1; D is perhaps TRBD1 or TRBD2 (6 bases each). Germline lookup yields CDR1 SEHNR and CDR2 FQNEAQ (reference sequence). The CDR3 has 15 residues. Trimming shortened V by 2 bases and J by 7 bases, and 15 bases separated the two germline ends. CDR3 sequence (DNA): TGTGCCAGCAGCTTAAGGGGGGAACTCAGAAATGAGCAGTTCTTC. This encodes CASSLRGELRNEQFF.

This clonotype was seen a few times. The V gene is TRBV25-1, the J gene TRBJ1-1; 7 nucleotides agree with TRBD1. The CDR3 extends over 16 amino acids. V gave up 8 bases and J gave up 1 base; unmatched junction bases: 13. Germline CDR1 reads MGHDK; CDR2 reads SYGVNS. The DNA for the CDR3 is TGTGCCAGCGCGGCCCCCCGGGGACAGAAGAACACTGAAGCTTTCTTT. Translating it yields CASAAPRGQKNTEAFF.

This clonotype was observed once. The rearrangement uses TRBV19 and TRBJ2-2, with D unresolved. V gave up 3 bases and J gave up 4 bases, with 6 bases separating them. This CDR3 has 13 residues. Germline lookup yields CDR1 LNHDA and CDR2 SQIVND (reference sequence). CDR3: CASSIEITGELFF. DNA of the CDR3: TGTGCCAGTAGTATCGAGATCACCGGGGAGCTGTTTTTT.

The rearrangement joins TRBV19 to TRBJ2-1, with 10 bases identical to TRBD2. The germline gives CDR1 LNHDA, CDR2 SQIVND (reference sequence). The CDR3 is 16 residues long. J lost 5 bases, V lost 3 bases, and 7 bases had no gene match. The CDR3 nucleotides read TGTGCCAGTAGTATCCAGAGCGGGGGGGCCCACAATGAGCAGTTCTTC. As protein: CASSIQSGGAHNEQFF.

The sample holds a few counts of this clonotype. The chain joins TRBV5-1 to TRBJ2-2; D is undetermined. This CDR3 has 13 amino acids. The ends were cut back, 2 bases at V and 5 bases at J, with 7 bases in the middle. Looked up from germline, CDR1 is SGHRS and CDR2 is YFSETQ. The CDR3 region is CASSFSQTGELFF. CDR3 bases: TGCGCCAGCAGCTTCTCGCAGACCGGGGAGCTGTTTTTT. Based on the CDR3 plus reference TRBV5-1 and TRBJ2-2, the full variable domain is KAGVTQTPRYLIKTRGQQVTLSCSPISGHRSVSWYQQTPGQGLQFLFEYFSETQRNKGNFPGRFSGRQFSNSRSEMNVSTLELGDSALYLCASSFSQTGELFFGEGSRLTVL.

This clonotype was recorded at least ten times. The V gene is TRBV4-1, the J gene TRBJ1-2, with D possibly matching TRBD1 (5 bases). V was trimmed by 2 bases and J by 1 base, leaving 8 bases between them. There are 14 residues in the CDR3. CDR1 is MGHRA and CDR2 is YSYEKL in the germline V gene. As DNA, the CDR3 is TGCGCCAGCAGCCAACTGACAGTTAACTATGGCTACACCTTC. It encodes CASSQLTVNYGYTF.

The table lists this clonotype with a few counts. The J gene is TRBJ2-7, the V gene TRBV12-3 or TRBV12-4; 7 bases agree with TRBD2. The CDR3 totals 14 residues. V shed 3 bases and J 12 bases; nucleotides not matched to a gene: 14. The CDR3 protein is CASSLGGGEGWRYF. As DNA, the CDR3 is TGTGCCAGCAGTTTGGGGGGGGGAGAGGGCTGGCGGTACTTC.

Remarks on this clonotype: This likely comes from a read error, as the CDR3 has no conserved phenylalanine or tryptophan at its end. The chain links TRBV27 to TRBJ2-1, with TRBD2 as a possible D gene (6 bases). The CDR3 runs to 16 residues. Germline CDR1 MNHEY, CDR2 SMNVEV (reference sequence). The V and J ends lost 3 bases and 0 bases respectively, with 12 bases between them. The chain's CDR3 is CASSFGGRPSYNEQFY. The CDR3 DNA reads as TGTGCCAGCAGTTTTGGAGGGAGGCCCTCCTACAATGAGCAGTTCTAC.

The J gene is TRBJ2-1, the V gene TRBV3-1, with 7 bases aligning to TRBD1. Trimming cost V 0 bases and J 8 bases; bases outside gene matches: 13. The CDR3 spans 17 residues. Per germline, CDR1 LGHDT and CDR2 YNNKEL (reference sequence). The CDR3 reads CASSQDLFGRGMDEQFF. The CDR3 DNA reads as TGTGCCAGCAGCCAAGATTTGTTTGGCAGGGGGATGGATGAGCAGTTCTTC.

On this clonotype itself: A much bigger clone sits one base away, suggesting this may be a read error. The chain is built from TRBV3-1 and TRBJ2-5; D ambiguous. Germline CDR1 is LGHDT and CDR2 is YNNKEL (reference sequence). This CDR3 contains 14 residues. With 0 bases removed from V and 2 bases from J, the gap between germline ends came to 7 bases. The CDR3 here is CASSQDVNQETQYF. CDR3 coding DNA: TGTGCCAGCAGCCAAGACGTCAATCAAGAGACCCAGTACTTC.

This chain links TRBV15 with TRBJ1-3, with unresolved D. This CDR3 is 17 amino acids long. V was trimmed by 0 bases and J by 0 bases, leaving 12 bases between them. Germline assignment: CDR1 LNHNV and CDR2 YYDKDF (reference sequence). The CDR3 region has the DNA TGTGCCACCAGCAGAGAAACACCGGGTCACTCTGGAAACACCATATATTTT. It yields the protein CATSRETPGHSGNTIYF.

This chain connects TRBV27 to TRBJ1-5; D is unresolved. The CDR3 sequence is 13 residues long. The germline CDR1 and CDR2 sequences are MNHEY and SMNVEV (reference sequence). V shed 3 bases and J shed 7 bases, with 10 bases lying between them. Here the CDR3 reads CASSFGYSQPQHF. DNA of the CDR3: TGTGCCAGCAGTTTTGGGTATTCGCAGCCCCAGCATTTT.